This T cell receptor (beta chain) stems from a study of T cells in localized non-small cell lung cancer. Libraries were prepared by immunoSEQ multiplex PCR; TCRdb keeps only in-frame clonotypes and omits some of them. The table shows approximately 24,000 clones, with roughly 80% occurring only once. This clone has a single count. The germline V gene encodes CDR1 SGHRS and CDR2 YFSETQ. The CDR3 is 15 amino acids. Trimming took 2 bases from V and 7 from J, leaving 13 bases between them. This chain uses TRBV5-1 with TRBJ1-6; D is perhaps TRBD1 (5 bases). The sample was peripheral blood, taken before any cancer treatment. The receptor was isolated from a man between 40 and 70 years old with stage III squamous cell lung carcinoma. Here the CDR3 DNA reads TGCGCCAGCAGCTTCCGCCGGGACGGAAATTCACCCCTCCACTTT. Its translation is CASSFRRDGNSPLHF.